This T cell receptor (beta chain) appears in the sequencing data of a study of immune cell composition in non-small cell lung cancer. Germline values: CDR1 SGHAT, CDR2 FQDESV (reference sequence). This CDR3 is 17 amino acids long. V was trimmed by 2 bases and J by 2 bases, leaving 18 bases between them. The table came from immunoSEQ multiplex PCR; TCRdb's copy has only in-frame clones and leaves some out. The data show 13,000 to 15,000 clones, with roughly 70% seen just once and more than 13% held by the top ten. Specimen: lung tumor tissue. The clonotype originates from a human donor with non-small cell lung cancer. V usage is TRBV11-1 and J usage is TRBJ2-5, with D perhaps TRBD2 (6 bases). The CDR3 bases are TGTGCCAGCAGCTTATGGGGTAGCGGACTATATCAAGAGACCCAGTACTTC. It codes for CASSLWGSGLYQETQYF.